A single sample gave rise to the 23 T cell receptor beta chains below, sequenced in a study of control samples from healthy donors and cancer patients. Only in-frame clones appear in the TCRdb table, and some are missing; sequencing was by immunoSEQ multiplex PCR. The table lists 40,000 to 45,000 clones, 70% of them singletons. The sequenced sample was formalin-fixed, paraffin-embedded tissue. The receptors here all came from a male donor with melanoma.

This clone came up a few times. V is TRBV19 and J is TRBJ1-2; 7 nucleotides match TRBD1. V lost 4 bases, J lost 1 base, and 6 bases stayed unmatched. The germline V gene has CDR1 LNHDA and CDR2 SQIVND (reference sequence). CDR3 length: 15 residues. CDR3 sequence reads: CASSTGTDINYGYTF. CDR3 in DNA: TGTGCCAGTAGTACCGGGACAGACATTAACTATGGCTACACCTTC. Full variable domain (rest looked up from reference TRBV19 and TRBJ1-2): DGGITQSPKYLFRKEGQNVTLSCEQNLNHDAMYWYRQDPGQGLRLIYYSQIVNDFQKGDIAEGYSVSREKKESFPLTVTSAQKNPTAFYLCASSTGTDINYGYTFGSGTRLTVV.

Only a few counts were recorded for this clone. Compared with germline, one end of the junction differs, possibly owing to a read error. The CDR3 DNA sequence: TGTGCCAGCAGCGATTCGGGACAGGGGAAAAGCATTCAGTACTTC. Translating it yields CASSDSGQGKSIQYF. This chain joins TRBV2 and TRBJ2-4, with TRBD1 identical over 10 bases. CDR3 length equals 15 residues. CDR1 SNHLY and CDR2 FYNNEI come from the germline V gene.

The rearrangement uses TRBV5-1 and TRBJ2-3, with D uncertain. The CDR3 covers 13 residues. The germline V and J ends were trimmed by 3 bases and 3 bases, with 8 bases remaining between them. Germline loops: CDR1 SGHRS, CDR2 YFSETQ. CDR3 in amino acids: CASSSLGTDTQYF. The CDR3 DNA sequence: TGCGCCAGCAGCTCCCTTGGAACAGATACGCAGTATTTT. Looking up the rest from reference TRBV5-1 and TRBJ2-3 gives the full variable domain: KAGVTQTPRYLIKTRGQQVTLSCSPISGHRSVSWYQQTPGQGLQFLFEYFSETQRNKGNFPGRFSGRQFSNSRSEMNVSTLELGDSALYLCASSSLGTDTQYFGPGTRLTVL.

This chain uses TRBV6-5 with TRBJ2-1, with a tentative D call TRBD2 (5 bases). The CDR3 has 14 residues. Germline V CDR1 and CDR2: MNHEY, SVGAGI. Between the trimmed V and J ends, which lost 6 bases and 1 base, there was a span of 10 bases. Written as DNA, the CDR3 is TGTGCCAGCAGGAAGGAGGCGTCCTACAATGAGCAGTTCTTC. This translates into CASRKEASYNEQFF.

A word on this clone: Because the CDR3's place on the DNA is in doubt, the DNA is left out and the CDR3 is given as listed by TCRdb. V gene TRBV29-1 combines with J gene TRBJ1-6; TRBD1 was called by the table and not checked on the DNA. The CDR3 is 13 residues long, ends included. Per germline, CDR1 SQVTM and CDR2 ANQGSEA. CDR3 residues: CSVATGTSSPLHF.

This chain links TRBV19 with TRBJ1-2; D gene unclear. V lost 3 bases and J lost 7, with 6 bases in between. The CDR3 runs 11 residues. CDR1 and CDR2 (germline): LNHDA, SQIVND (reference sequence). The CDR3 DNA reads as TGTGCCAGTAGTATCGAGGGTGGCTACACCTTC. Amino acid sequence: CASSIEGGYTF.

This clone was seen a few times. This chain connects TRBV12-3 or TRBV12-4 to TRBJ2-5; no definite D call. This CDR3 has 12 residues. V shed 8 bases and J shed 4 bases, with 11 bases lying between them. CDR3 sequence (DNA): TGTGCCAGCGGAACAGCACGAGAGACCCAGTACTTC. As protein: CASGTARETQYF.

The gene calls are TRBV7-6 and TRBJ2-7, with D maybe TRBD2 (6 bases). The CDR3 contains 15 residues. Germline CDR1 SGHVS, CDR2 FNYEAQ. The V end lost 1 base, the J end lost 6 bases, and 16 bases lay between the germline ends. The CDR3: CASSLVGGHGGEQYF. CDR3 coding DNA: TGTGCCAGCAGCTTAGTCGGCGGGCACGGGGGCGAGCAGTACTTC.

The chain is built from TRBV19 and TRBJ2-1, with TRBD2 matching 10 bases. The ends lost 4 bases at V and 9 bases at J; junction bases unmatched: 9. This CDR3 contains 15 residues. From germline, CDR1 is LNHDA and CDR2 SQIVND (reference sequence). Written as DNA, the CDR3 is TGTGCCAGTAGTAAACTAGCGGGAAGGTCCGCTGAGCAGTTCTTC. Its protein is CASSKLAGRSAEQFF. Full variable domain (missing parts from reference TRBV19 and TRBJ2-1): DGGITQSPKYLFRKEGQNVTLSCEQNLNHDAMYWYRQDPGQGLRLIYYSQIVNDFQKGDIAEGYSVSREKKESFPLTVTSAQKNPTAFYLCASSKLAGRSAEQFFGPGTRLTVL.

The CDR3 DNA sequence: TGTGCCAGCAGCTTCTGGCAGCCCCAGCATTTT. Translation: CASSFWQPQHF. The rearrangement joins TRBV7-8 to TRBJ1-5; unclear D gene. V was cut by 3 bases and J by 7 bases, with 4 bases left in between. Germline loops: CDR1 SGHVS, CDR2 FQNEAQ. CDR3 length: 11 amino acids.

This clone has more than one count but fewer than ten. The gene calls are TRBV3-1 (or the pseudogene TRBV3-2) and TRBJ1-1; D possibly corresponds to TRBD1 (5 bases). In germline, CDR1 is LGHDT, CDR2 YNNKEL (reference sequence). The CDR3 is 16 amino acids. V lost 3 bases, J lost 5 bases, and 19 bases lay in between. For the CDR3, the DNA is TGTGCCAGCAGCCATTCTTATGGGGCAGGAAAAACTGAAGCTTTCTTT. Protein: CASSHSYGAGKTEAFF.

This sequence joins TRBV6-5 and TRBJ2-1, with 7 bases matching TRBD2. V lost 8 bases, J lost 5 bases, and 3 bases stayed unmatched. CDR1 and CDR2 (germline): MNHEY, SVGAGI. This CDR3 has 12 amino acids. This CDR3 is CASGGGNNEQFF. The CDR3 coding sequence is TGTGCCAGCGGGGGGGGGAACAATGAGCAGTTCTTC.

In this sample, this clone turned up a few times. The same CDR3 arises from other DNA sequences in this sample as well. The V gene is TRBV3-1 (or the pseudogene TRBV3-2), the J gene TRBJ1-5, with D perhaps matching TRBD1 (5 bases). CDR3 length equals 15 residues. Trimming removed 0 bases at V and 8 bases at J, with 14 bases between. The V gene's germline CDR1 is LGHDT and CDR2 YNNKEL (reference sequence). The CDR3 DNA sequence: TGTGCCAGCAGCCAAGACGGGGGTCGGGGGGAGCCCCAGCATTTT. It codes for CASSQDGGRGEPQHF.

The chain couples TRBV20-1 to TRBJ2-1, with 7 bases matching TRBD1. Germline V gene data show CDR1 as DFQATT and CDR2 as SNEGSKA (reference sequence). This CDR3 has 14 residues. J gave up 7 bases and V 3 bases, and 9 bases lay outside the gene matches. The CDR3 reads CSASEPGGWNEQFF. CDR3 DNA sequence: TGCAGTGCTAGTGAGCCAGGGGGATGGAATGAGCAGTTCTTC.

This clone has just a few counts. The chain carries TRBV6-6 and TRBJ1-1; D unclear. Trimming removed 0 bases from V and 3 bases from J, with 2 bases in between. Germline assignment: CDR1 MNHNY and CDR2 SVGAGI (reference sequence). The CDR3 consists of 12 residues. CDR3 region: CASSYSDTEAFF. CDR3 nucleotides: TGTGCCAGCAGTTACTCAGACACTGAAGCTTTCTTT.

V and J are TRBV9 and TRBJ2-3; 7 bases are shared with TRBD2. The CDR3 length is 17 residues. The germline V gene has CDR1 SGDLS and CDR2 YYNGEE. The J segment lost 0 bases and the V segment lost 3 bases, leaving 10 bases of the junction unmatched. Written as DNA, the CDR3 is TGTGCCAGCAGCGCAGCTAGCGGACTATTTAGCACAGATACGCAGTATTTT. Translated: CASSAASGLFSTDTQYF.

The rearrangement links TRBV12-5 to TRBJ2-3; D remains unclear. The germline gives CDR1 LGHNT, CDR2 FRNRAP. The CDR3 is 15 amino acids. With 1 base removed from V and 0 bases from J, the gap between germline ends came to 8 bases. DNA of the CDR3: TGTGCTAGTGGTTTGGACGGCGCCAGCACAGATACGCAGTATTTT. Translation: CASGLDGASTDTQYF. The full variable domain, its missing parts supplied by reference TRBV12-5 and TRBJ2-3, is DARVTQTPRHKVTEMGQEVTMRCQPILGHNTVFWYRQTMMQGLELLAYFRNRAPLDDSGMPKDRFSAEMPDATLATLKIQPSEPRDSAVYFCASGLDGASTDTQYFGPGTRLTVL.

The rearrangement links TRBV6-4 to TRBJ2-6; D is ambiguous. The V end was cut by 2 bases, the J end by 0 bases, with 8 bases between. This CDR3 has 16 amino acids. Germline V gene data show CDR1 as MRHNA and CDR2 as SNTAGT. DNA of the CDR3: TGTGCCAGCAGTGACGGCCACCACTCTGGGGCCAACGTCCTGACTTTC. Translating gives CASSDGHHSGANVLTF.

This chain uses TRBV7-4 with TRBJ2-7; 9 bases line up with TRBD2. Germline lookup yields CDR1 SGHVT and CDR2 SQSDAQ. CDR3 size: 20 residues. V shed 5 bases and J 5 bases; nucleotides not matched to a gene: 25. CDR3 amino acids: CASSPPGPSGTHKDGHEQYF. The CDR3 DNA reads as TGTGCCAGCAGCCCCCCCGGGCCTAGCGGGACCCATAAGGACGGCCACGAGCAGTACTTC.

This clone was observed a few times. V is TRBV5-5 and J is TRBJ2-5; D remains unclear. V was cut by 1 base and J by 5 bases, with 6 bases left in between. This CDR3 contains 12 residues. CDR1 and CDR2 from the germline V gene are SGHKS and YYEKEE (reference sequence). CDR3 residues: CASSLLWETQYF. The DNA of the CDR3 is TGTGCCAGCAGCTTGCTCTGGGAGACCCAGTACTTC.

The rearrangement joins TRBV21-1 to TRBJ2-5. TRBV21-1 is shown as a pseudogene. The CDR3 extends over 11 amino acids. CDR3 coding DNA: TGTGCCAGCAGCATTTGCGAGACCCAGTACTTC. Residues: CASSICETQYF.

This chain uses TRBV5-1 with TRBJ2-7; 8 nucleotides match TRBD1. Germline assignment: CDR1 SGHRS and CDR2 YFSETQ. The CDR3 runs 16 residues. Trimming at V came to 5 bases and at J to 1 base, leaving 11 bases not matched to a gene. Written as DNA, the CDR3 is TGCGCCAGCAGATCGAGGTTTGGACAGGGTTCCTACGAGCAGTACTTC. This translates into CASRSRFGQGSYEQYF.

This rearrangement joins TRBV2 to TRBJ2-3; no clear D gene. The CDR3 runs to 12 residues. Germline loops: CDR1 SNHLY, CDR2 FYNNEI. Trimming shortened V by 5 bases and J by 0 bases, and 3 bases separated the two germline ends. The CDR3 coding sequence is TGTGCCAGCAGTATAAGCACAGATACGCAGTATTTT. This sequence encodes CASSISTDTQYF.